These T cell receptor beta chains were read from a single sample in a study of response to subunit inactivated influenza vaccine. TCRdb itself ran the RT-PCR reads through MiXCR, one entry per CDR3 protein. Of around 200,000 distinct CDR3 sequences listed, 7.5% to 10% were seen once; the top ten hold about a tenth. Sequencing used non-naive T cells sorted from PBMCs, obtained on the day of vaccination. These receptors were collected from a man aged 45-65 years who received an inactivated influenza vaccine. The CDR3 runs from the conserved cysteine through the conserved F or W. D genes are given only for firm matches. Only some rows state a clone size, as once, few, many or a class for expanded clones.

TRBJ1-1,.,TRBV2,.,CASSPGGEIFF,TGTGCCAGCAGCCCGGGGGGGGAGATTTTCTTT
TRBJ2-1,few,TRBV10-3,.,CAITSEPLEGRAFF,TGTGCCATCACCTCGGAGCCCCTCGAGGGGAGAGCGTTCTTC
TRBJ2-7,few,TRBV5-1,.,CASSLGFGQEYEQYF,TGCGCCAGCAGCTTGGGGTTCGGGCAGGAATACGAGCAGTACTTC
TRBJ2-7,few,TRBV4-1,.,CASSQVRYSYEQYF,TGCGCCAGCAGCCAAGTTCGCTACTCCTACGAGCAGTACTTC
TRBJ2-7,many,TRBV12-3/TRBV12-4,TRBD1,CASSFTGTGSSHEQYF,TGTGCCAGCAGTTTTACGGGGACAGGGTCTAGCCACGAGCAGTACTTC
TRBJ2-7,.,TRBV20-1,TRBD2,CSAPSLAGDYSYEQYF,TGCAGTGCTCCTTCACTAGCGGGAGATTACTCCTACGAGCAGTACTTC
TRBJ2-5,.,TRBV9,TRBD2,CASSELGGETQYF,TGTGCCAGCAGCGAGTTGGGGGGGGAGACCCAGTACTTC
TRBJ2-2,few,TRBV14,TRBD2,CASSQDPRRAGGENTGELFF,TGTGCCAGCAGCCAAGATCCCCGTCGAGCGGGAGGGGAGAACACCGGGGAGCTGTTTTTT
TRBJ2-1,.,TRBV20-1,.,CSARDRGRPDNEQFF,TGCAGTGCTAGAGATCGTGGGAGGCCCGACAATGAGCAGTTCTTC
TRBJ1-1,.,TRBV9,TRBD1,CASSVGQGASEAFF,TGTGCCAGCAGCGTGGGGCAGGGGGCCAGTGAAGCTTTCTTT
TRBJ2-5,few,TRBV15,.,CATSRGHIQGKKGETQYF,TGTGCCACCAGCAGAGGTCATATACAGGGCAAGAAGGGGGAGACCCAGTACTTC
TRBJ2-3,.,TRBV7-3,TRBD2,CASSFSGGSTDTQYF,TGTGCCAGCAGCTTTAGCGGGGGGAGCACAGATACGCAGTATTTT
TRBJ1-4,few,TRBV30,.,CAWSVKGSGEKLFF,TGTGCCTGGAGTGTAAAGGGGAGTGGTGAAAAACTGTTTTTT
TRBJ1-5,few,TRBV6-2/TRBV6-3,.,CASSYHTGQPQHF,TGTGCCAGCAGTTACCACACCGGCCAGCCCCAGCATTTT
TRBJ2-1,medium-sized,TRBV30,.,CAWSDRDNEQFF,TGTGCCTGGAGTGACAGGGATAATGAGCAGTTCTTC
TRBJ1-5,medium-sized,TRBV12-3/TRBV12-4,.,CASSLRGIGYQPQHF,TGTGCCAGCAGTTTGAGAGGGATCGGGTATCAGCCCCAGCATTTT
TRBJ2-7,few,TRBV28,TRBD2,CASSLGGSGSYEQYF,TGTGCCAGCAGTTTAGGCGGGAGTGGCTCCTACGAGCAGTACTTC
TRBJ2-7,.,TRBV20-1,.,CSARSRNIPNEQYF,TGCAGTGCTAGATCGAGGAACATACCCAACGAGCAGTACTTC